These T cell receptor beta chains were read from a single sample in a study of CD8+ T cells in alopecia areata. Clones were sequenced by immunoSEQ multiplex PCR, and TCRdb holds only the in-frame ones, with some missing. The profile covers 150,000 or so clones, with approximately 70% appearing a single time and 10% to 12% taken by the ten largest. The sequenced sample was CD8+ T cells sorted from blood, obtained at week 0. All receptors derive from a human donor with alopecia areata. The CDR3 runs from the conserved cysteine through the conserved F or W. The order of the fields is clone size, V gene, J gene, D gene, CDR3 DNA, CDR3 protein. A D gene is named only where the DNA matches it firmly. The size entry is marked missing in some rows and otherwise reads once, few, many or a size class.

abundance: -
v_gene: TRBV5-6
j_gene: TRBJ1-2
d_gene: -
CDR3nt: TGTGCCAGCAGCTTAAAACTGGCCAGAGGGCGTTATGGCTACACCTTC
CDR3aa: CASSLKLARGRYGYTF

abundance: once
v_gene: TRBV5-6
j_gene: TRBJ2-1
d_gene: -
CDR3nt: TGTGCTAGCAGCTTCGGCGGGGGCGATGAGCAGTTCTTC
CDR3aa: CASSFGGGDEQFF

abundance: few
v_gene: TRBV30
j_gene: TRBJ1-4
d_gene: -
CDR3nt: TGTGCCTGGAGTGAGCTCACACGGGGGGAAAAACTGTTTTTT
CDR3aa: CAWSELTRGEKLFF

abundance: once
v_gene: TRBV5-4
j_gene: TRBJ1-1
d_gene: TRBD1
CDR3nt: TGTGCCAGCAGGCCAGACAGGGTCACTGAAGCTTTCTTT
CDR3aa: CASRPDRVTEAFF

abundance: few
v_gene: TRBV29-1
j_gene: TRBJ2-3
d_gene: -
CDR3nt: TGCAGCGTTGAAGGGGGGCCCGAAGATACGCAGTATTTT
CDR3aa: CSVEGGPEDTQYF

abundance: -
v_gene: TRBV18
j_gene: TRBJ2-3
d_gene: -
CDR3nt: TGTGCCAGCTCACCACCGGGTAGCACAGATACGCAGTATTTT
CDR3aa: CASSPPGSTDTQYF

abundance: -
v_gene: TRBV10-1
j_gene: TRBJ1-2
d_gene: -
CDR3nt: TGCGCCAGCAGTGAGGCCAGTAACTATGGCTACACCTTC
CDR3aa: CASSEASNYGYTF

abundance: -
v_gene: TRBV6-5
j_gene: TRBJ2-7
d_gene: -
CDR3nt: TGTGCCAGCTCCTGGGGGAACGAGCAGTACTTC
CDR3aa: CASSWGNEQYF

abundance: -
v_gene: TRBV27
j_gene: TRBJ2-7
d_gene: TRBD2
CDR3nt: TGTGCCAGCAGTTTTGGCGGGGGGACCGCCTACGAGCAGTACTTC
CDR3aa: CASSFGGGTAYEQYF

abundance: few
v_gene: TRBV7-2
j_gene: TRBJ2-7
d_gene: -
CDR3nt: TGTGCCAGCAGCTTACCCTACGAGCAGTACTTC
CDR3aa: CASSLPYEQYF

abundance: -
v_gene: TRBV27
j_gene: TRBJ2-3
d_gene: -
CDR3nt: TGTGCCAGCAGTTTTGATGGGACGAGGAGAGATACGCAGTATTTT
CDR3aa: CASSFDGTRRDTQYF

abundance: -
v_gene: TRBV13
j_gene: TRBJ1-2
d_gene: TRBD1
CDR3nt: TGTGCCAGCAGCTCCGGACAGGGGGCCGGTGGCTACACCTTC
CDR3aa: CASSSGQGAGGYTF

abundance: -
v_gene: TRBV13
j_gene: TRBJ2-6
d_gene: TRBD2
CDR3nt: TGTGCCAGCAGCCGGACTAGCGCTGGGGCCAACGTCCTGACTTTC
CDR3aa: CASSRTSAGANVLTF

abundance: -
v_gene: TRBV27
j_gene: TRBJ1-6
d_gene: TRBD1
CDR3nt: TGTGCCAGCAGTCCGGGACAGTATAATTCACCCCTCCACTTT
CDR3aa: CASSPGQYNSPLHF

abundance: few
v_gene: TRBV7-9
j_gene: TRBJ1-6
d_gene: -
CDR3nt: TGTGCCAGCACCGAAAGTGGGAATTCACCCCTCCACTTT
CDR3aa: CASTESGNSPLHF

abundance: -
v_gene: TRBV27
j_gene: TRBJ2-3
d_gene: -
CDR3nt: TGTGCCAGCAGTTCCCAGGGGGCGGGGGATACAGATACGCAGTATTTT
CDR3aa: CASSSQGAGDTDTQYF

abundance: -
v_gene: TRBV5-4
j_gene: TRBJ2-3
d_gene: -
CDR3nt: TGTGCCAGCAGCTTGGCCTTCGCAGATACGCAGTATTTT
CDR3aa: CASSLAFADTQYF

abundance: -
v_gene: TRBV14
j_gene: TRBJ2-1
d_gene: -
CDR3nt: TGTGCCAGCAGCCAAGATCCGTACAATGAGCAGTTCTTC
CDR3aa: CASSQDPYNEQFF

abundance: -
v_gene: TRBV6-5
j_gene: TRBJ2-3
d_gene: -
CDR3nt: TGTGCCAGCAGTCCACAGGACCGGACAGATACGCAGTATTTT
CDR3aa: CASSPQDRTDTQYF

abundance: few
v_gene: TRBV7-9
j_gene: TRBJ2-3
d_gene: TRBD1
CDR3nt: TGTGCCAGCAGCTCCGGGACAGGGGCAGATACGCAGTATTTT
CDR3aa: CASSSGTGADTQYF

abundance: -
v_gene: TRBV19
j_gene: TRBJ2-7
d_gene: -
CDR3nt: TGTGCCAGTAGTATAGGGACAGCCTACGAGCAGTACTTC
CDR3aa: CASSIGTAYEQYF

abundance: few
v_gene: TRBV30
j_gene: TRBJ2-5
d_gene: TRBD2
CDR3nt: TGTGCCTGGACCCTAGCGGGGGGGGAGGAGACCCAGTACTTC
CDR3aa: CAWTLAGGEETQYF

abundance: once
v_gene: TRBV4-2
j_gene: TRBJ2-5
d_gene: -
CDR3nt: TGTGCCAGCAACGGGGGCGCGGAGGAGACCCAGTACTTC
CDR3aa: CASNGGAEETQYF

abundance: -
v_gene: TRBV11-2
j_gene: TRBJ2-1
d_gene: -
CDR3nt: TGTGCCAGCAGCTTGGGGGCCCCAGGGGAGCAGTTCTTC
CDR3aa: CASSLGAPGEQFF

abundance: few
v_gene: TRBV9
j_gene: TRBJ2-3
d_gene: -
CDR3nt: TGTGCCAGCAGCGTAAGGGCAGCAGACCTCACCGATACGCAGTATTTT
CDR3aa: CASSVRAADLTDTQYF

abundance: -
v_gene: TRBV27
j_gene: TRBJ1-4
d_gene: TRBD1
CDR3nt: TGTGCCAGCAGACCCATGACAGGGTTAGGTGAAAAACTGTTTTTT
CDR3aa: CASRPMTGLGEKLFF

abundance: -
v_gene: TRBV25-1
j_gene: TRBJ2-7
d_gene: -
CDR3nt: TGTGCCAGCAGTCCCCTAGAGGGGACCGGGGCCGAGCAGTACTTC
CDR3aa: CASSPLEGTGAEQYF

abundance: -
v_gene: TRBV7-8
j_gene: TRBJ1-2
d_gene: TRBD1
CDR3nt: TGTGCCAGCAGCTTACAGGGGGACTATGGCTACACCTTC
CDR3aa: CASSLQGDYGYTF

abundance: -
v_gene: TRBV9
j_gene: TRBJ2-3
d_gene: -
CDR3nt: TGTGCCAGCAGCGTAGCGCCAGATACGCAGTATTTT
CDR3aa: CASSVAPDTQYF

abundance: -
v_gene: TRBV27
j_gene: TRBJ2-3
d_gene: -
CDR3nt: TGTGCCAGCAGTTTTTTAGGGAGGGGGGGGGCTACAGATACGCAGTATTTT
CDR3aa: CASSFLGRGGATDTQYF

abundance: -
v_gene: TRBV5-1
j_gene: TRBJ2-5
d_gene: -
CDR3nt: TGCGCCAGCAGCTTGGGGGCCCAAGAGACCCAGTACTTC
CDR3aa: CASSLGAQETQYF

abundance: -
v_gene: TRBV5-6
j_gene: TRBJ2-7
d_gene: TRBD1
CDR3nt: TGTGCCAGCAGCTATGGGACAGGGGGCAACGAGCAGTACTTC
CDR3aa: CASSYGTGGNEQYF

abundance: -
v_gene: TRBV27
j_gene: TRBJ1-1
d_gene: -
CDR3nt: TGTGCCAGCAGTTTCGGACAGATGAACACTGAAGCTTTCTTT
CDR3aa: CASSFGQMNTEAFF

abundance: -
v_gene: TRBV19
j_gene: TRBJ1-5
d_gene: -
CDR3nt: TGTGCCACCTATGGAAGCAAGGCTGGGGGCAATCAGCCCCAGCATTTT
CDR3aa: CATYGSKAGGNQPQHF

abundance: -
v_gene: TRBV27
j_gene: TRBJ1-1
d_gene: TRBD1
CDR3nt: TGTGCCAGCAGTTTAATGAACAGGGGGATAGCTTTCTTT
CDR3aa: CASSLMNRGIAFF

abundance: few
v_gene: TRBV29-1
j_gene: TRBJ1-2
d_gene: -
CDR3nt: TGCAGCGTTGAAGTTGAGAGGGTAGGGGGCTACACCTTC
CDR3aa: CSVEVERVGGYTF

abundance: -
v_gene: TRBV5-1
j_gene: TRBJ2-5
d_gene: -
CDR3nt: TGCGCCAGCAGCGAAGACTATCAAGAGACCCAGTACTTC
CDR3aa: CASSEDYQETQYF

abundance: -
v_gene: TRBV29-1
j_gene: TRBJ2-7
d_gene: TRBD1
CDR3nt: TGCAGCGTTGAAGATCAAAGGACAGGGGGCCTTTACGAGCAGTACTTC
CDR3aa: CSVEDQRTGGLYEQYF

abundance: -
v_gene: TRBV10-2
j_gene: TRBJ1-2
d_gene: TRBD1
CDR3nt: TGCGCCAGCAGCGGAACAGGGGGTAATGGCTACACCTTC
CDR3aa: CASSGTGGNGYTF

abundance: once
v_gene: TRBV6-1
j_gene: TRBJ2-7
d_gene: TRBD1
CDR3nt: TGTGCCAGCAGTAAAGGACAGGCCCCACACTACGAGCAGTACTTC
CDR3aa: CASSKGQAPHYEQYF

abundance: -
v_gene: TRBV30
j_gene: TRBJ2-3
d_gene: -
CDR3nt: TGTGCCTGGAGTAGTGGGGGGCCCGATACGCAGTATTTT
CDR3aa: CAWSSGGPDTQYF

abundance: once
v_gene: TRBV29-1
j_gene: TRBJ1-3
d_gene: -
CDR3nt: TGCAGCGTTGGTACAGGAAACTCTGGAAACACCATATATTTT
CDR3aa: CSVGTGNSGNTIYF

abundance: -
v_gene: TRBV2
j_gene: TRBJ2-5
d_gene: -
CDR3nt: TGTGCCAGCATACAGGAATCCCAAGAGACCCAGTACTTC
CDR3aa: CASIQESQETQYF

abundance: -
v_gene: TRBV19
j_gene: TRBJ1-1
d_gene: -
CDR3nt: TGTGCCAGTAGTATCCCACCCCATTCGGGGACTGAAGCTTTCTTT
CDR3aa: CASSIPPHSGTEAFF

abundance: -
v_gene: TRBV19
j_gene: TRBJ1-1
d_gene: -
CDR3nt: TGTGCCAGTAGTATAGCGACGGGATCGAACACTGAAGCTTTCTTT
CDR3aa: CASSIATGSNTEAFF

abundance: -
v_gene: TRBV27
j_gene: TRBJ2-2
d_gene: -
CDR3nt: TGTGCCAGCAGTGAAAACACCGGGGAGCTGTTTTTT
CDR3aa: CASSENTGELFF

abundance: -
v_gene: TRBV2
j_gene: TRBJ1-4
d_gene: -
CDR3nt: TGTGCCAGCAGGAAACAAGGGGGGAACGAAAAACTGTTTTTT
CDR3aa: CASRKQGGNEKLFF

abundance: -
v_gene: TRBV6-1
j_gene: TRBJ1-1
d_gene: -
CDR3nt: TGTGCCAGCAGGGGCCGGCTGGACACTGAAGCTTTCTTT
CDR3aa: CASRGRLDTEAFF

abundance: -
v_gene: TRBV13
j_gene: TRBJ2-4
d_gene: -
CDR3nt: TGTGCCAGCAGCTTATGGGAAGCCAAAAACATTCAGTACTTC
CDR3aa: CASSLWEAKNIQYF

abundance: few
v_gene: TRBV12-5
j_gene: TRBJ1-2
d_gene: -
CDR3nt: TGTGCTAGTGGCCCGAATCGGGGCTACACCTTC
CDR3aa: CASGPNRGYTF

abundance: few
v_gene: TRBV4-1
j_gene: TRBJ1-1
d_gene: -
CDR3nt: TGCGCCAGCAGCCAAGAAGGGCGGGCTGAAGCTTTCTTT
CDR3aa: CASSQEGRAEAFF